Following are 13 T cell receptor beta chains from one sample sequenced in a study of vaccination effects on CD4 cells after COVID-19. Culture lasted 10 days before CD4+ T cell isolation. Profiling relied on immunoSEQ multiplex PCR, and the TCRdb table lists in-frame clones only, not all of them. The sample holds tens of thousands of clones, around 67% seen once. These receptors' antigens are unknown. This specimen was CD4+ T cells from PBMCs cultured without peptide, taken before COVID-19 vaccination. Source of these receptors: a human donor who received a COVID-19 vaccine.

The chain employs TRBV5-3 and TRBJ2-7; 9 bases are shared with TRBD1. TRBV5-3 is assigned to the ORF class and has an uncertain function. This CDR3 has 23 residues. V shed 2 bases, J shed 2 bases, and the junction held 29 bases outside the gene matches. This CDR3 is CARSLSSGTGPIPLSLAPYEQYF. CDR3 coding DNA: TGTGCCAGAAGCTTATCTTCCGGGACAGGGCCCATCCCACTCTCCCTAGCTCCCTACGAGCAGTACTTC.

V and J are TRBV7-9 and TRBJ2-1; unclear D gene. The CDR3 contains 17 residues. The V gene lost 5 bases and the J gene lost 5 bases, with 22 bases spanning the gap. Germline CDR1 and CDR2: SEHNR and FQNEAQ (reference sequence). This CDR3 is CASSPRRATLRNNEQFF. CDR3 bases: TGTGCCAGCAGCCCCCGAAGAGCGACCCTCAGAAACAATGAGCAGTTCTTC.

This clone is a singleton in its sample. The chain recombines TRBV18 with TRBJ2-3, with TRBD1 identical over 7 bases. Germline CDR1 is KGHSH and CDR2 is LQKENI. This CDR3 spans 14 amino acids. The junction had 5 bases not matched to a gene; V was cut back by 6 bases and J by 2 bases. CDR3 coding DNA: TGTGCCAGCTCCCCCCAGGGGGTCACAGATACGCAGTATTTT. It is translated as CASSPQGVTDTQYF.

This chain connects TRBV11-2 to TRBJ2-1, with 9 bases that match TRBD1. The CDR3 is made up of 14 amino acids. Germline V gene lookup returns CDR1 SGHAT and CDR2 FQNNGV. Unmatched junction bases numbered 1, after V lost 1 base and J lost 6 bases. The CDR3 DNA is TGTGCCAGCAGCTTAGGGACAGGGGTCAATGAGCAGTTCTTC. It codes for CASSLGTGVNEQFF.

In its sample, this clone was seen a few times. J is TRBJ2-7 and V is TRBV7-2; D is perhaps TRBD1 (6 bases). Per germline, CDR1 SGHTA and CDR2 FQGNSA. Trimming took off 2 bases at V and 2 bases at J, with 13 bases between the two ends. CDR3 length: 15 amino acids. CDR3 nucleotide sequence: TGTGCCAGCAGCTTATACAGGGTGGGAACCTACGAGCAGTACTTC. It codes for CASSLYRVGTYEQYF.

The V gene is TRBV3-1 (or the pseudogene TRBV3-2), the J gene TRBJ1-1, with a possible D match to TRBD1 (6 bases). The germline V and J ends were trimmed by 4 bases and 3 bases, with 12 bases remaining between them. The CDR3 is 14 amino acids. Germline values: CDR1 LGHDT, CDR2 YNNKEL (reference sequence). The CDR3 DNA reads TGTGCCAGCAGCCCCCCCAAGGGGGACACTGAAGCTTTCTTT. This translates into CASSPPKGDTEAFF.

The rearrangement joins TRBV18 to TRBJ2-7, with 9 bases identical to TRBD1. The CDR3 is 14 residues long. Per germline, CDR1 KGHSH and CDR2 LQKENI. V lost 6 bases and J lost 0; bases outside the gene matches: 3. The CDR3 region has the DNA TGTGCCAGCTCGAGGGACAGGGCCTCCTACGAGCAGTACTTC. Amino acid sequence: CASSRDRASYEQYF.

The chain combines TRBV5-1 with TRBJ1-1, with no clear D. V dropped 0 bases and J dropped 0 bases, with 9 bases sitting between them. Germline CDR1 and CDR2: SGHRS and YFSETQ. The CDR3 is 15 amino acids. This CDR3 is CASSLASGVNTEAFF. The CDR3 nucleotides are TGCGCCAGCAGCTTGGCCTCCGGTGTGAACACTGAAGCTTTCTTT.

The chain links TRBV27 to TRBJ2-3; D uncertain. Germline V gene lookup returns CDR1 MNHEY and CDR2 SMNVEV (reference sequence). V lost 4 bases and J lost 1, with 15 bases in between. This CDR3 has 16 amino acids. CDR3 bases: TGTGCCAGCAGTTCGCGATCTCTAGTAGGCACAGATACGCAGTATTTT. Protein sequence: CASSSRSLVGTDTQYF.

This rearrangement joins TRBV19 to TRBJ1-1; 8 bases map to TRBD1. This CDR3 is built from 14 residues. Germline trimming cut 4 bases from V and 11 bases from J; bases unmatched to any gene: 12. Germline V CDR1 and CDR2: LNHDA, SQIVND (reference sequence). Here the CDR3 DNA reads TGTGCCAGTAGTACTGCCGTTAGGACAGGGCGTGCTTTCTTT. Encoded protein: CASSTAVRTGRAFF.

The rearrangement links TRBV18 to TRBJ1-5; unclear D gene. Per the germline V gene, CDR1 is KGHSH and CDR2 is LQKENI. V lost 2 bases and J 4 bases, leaving 9 bases between the germline ends. The CDR3 is 14 residues long. The CDR3: CASSPTSQNQPQHF. CDR3 DNA: TGTGCCAGCTCACCAACTTCCCAGAATCAGCCCCAGCATTTT.

The chain combines TRBV2 with TRBJ2-1; 9 bases are a match to TRBD1. V was clipped by 6 bases and J by 1 base; unmatched bases: 4. This CDR3 is 15 amino acids long. Germline V lookup: CDR1 SNHLY, CDR2 FYNNEI. CDR3 in amino acids: CASRLDRGSYNEQFF. The CDR3, as DNA: TGTGCCAGCAGGCTTGACAGGGGGTCCTACAATGAGCAGTTCTTC.

The gene calls are TRBV6-5 and TRBJ2-1; D gene unclear. Trimming took off 2 bases at V and 6 bases at J, with 17 bases between the two ends. The germline V gene encodes CDR1 MNHEY and CDR2 SVGAGI. The CDR3 length is 16 residues. For the CDR3, the DNA is TGTGCCAGCAGTTACAGTCCCGCTAGTCGGGCCAATGAGCAGTTCTTC. Protein: CASSYSPASRANEQFF.